In its sample, the clone carrying this T cell receptor beta chain was seen many times. What it recognizes is unknown. This sample was taken from a study of T cells after yellow fever vaccination. Findings and limits, study-wide: The booster saw the reappearance of most primary-vaccination clones (around 95% CD4, 70% to 90% CD8). Clonotypes appearing in both CD4 and CD8 compartments existed, and their share was small.

Trimming took 2 bases from V and 8 from J, leaving 13 bases between them. CDR1 SNHLY and CDR2 FYNNEI come from the germline V gene. The CDR3 sequence is 14 residues long. The TCR cDNA carried a universal primer site and UMIs from 5'RACE template switching. TCRdb reprocessed the 5' RACE reads with MiXCR, giving one entry per CDR3 protein. The table records 25,000 to 35,000 distinct CDR3 sequences, over 4.5% of them present only once. The receptor was isolated from a young man who received the YFV17D yellow fever vaccine. The input for sequencing was CD8+ T cells sorted from PBMCs, taken 10 days after the yellow fever booster vaccination. The chain couples TRBV2 to TRBJ2-1; the D call may be TRBD1 or TRBD2 (6 bases each). The CDR3 DNA follows: TGTGCCAGCAGTGAACCGGACGGGGGCGATGAGCAGTTCTTC. This gives the protein CASSEPDGGDEQFF.